A single sample is the source of the 2 T cell receptor beta chains below, sequenced in a study of shared clonotypes between healthy human individuals (dated by TCRdb to the early 2020s). Library preparation was by the immunoSEQ multiplex PCR assay. TCRdb took this table from immuneACCESS and kept in-frame rearrangements with V and J called. Such tables lack part of the clones; where checked against another copy, unresolved V genes explain under half of the gap, and the rest is unexplained. This sample gives about 2 million clones in total; 95% of them show up just once. The ten most abundant clones make up 0.13% of the sample. The sequenced sample was naive CD4+ T cells sorted from blood. The sample's cell subset or site, from its label and the paper: CD45RA+ positively selected. These receptors were taken from a man between 18 and 29 years old in good health.

The chain couples TRBV2 to TRBJ2-3; D gene uncertain. This CDR3 comprises 12 residues. Looked up from germline, CDR1 is SNHLY and CDR2 is FYNNEI. Trimming shortened V by 4 bases and J by 4 bases, and 6 bases separated the two germline ends. CDR3 loop: CASSGRSDTQYF. The CDR3 DNA is TGTGCCAGCAGTGGGAGATCAGATACGCAGTATTTT.

This sequence joins TRBV7-2 and TRBJ2-3, with D perhaps matching TRBD2 (6 bases). Trimming removed 5 bases from V and 6 bases from J, with 21 bases in between. Germline V gene sequence: CDR1 SGHTA, CDR2 FQGNSA. The CDR3 contains 16 residues. Written as DNA, the CDR3 is TGTGCCAGCAGCAGACTGGCCGGGGGAATCTCCGATACGCAGTATTTT. This gives the protein CASSRLAGGISDTQYF.